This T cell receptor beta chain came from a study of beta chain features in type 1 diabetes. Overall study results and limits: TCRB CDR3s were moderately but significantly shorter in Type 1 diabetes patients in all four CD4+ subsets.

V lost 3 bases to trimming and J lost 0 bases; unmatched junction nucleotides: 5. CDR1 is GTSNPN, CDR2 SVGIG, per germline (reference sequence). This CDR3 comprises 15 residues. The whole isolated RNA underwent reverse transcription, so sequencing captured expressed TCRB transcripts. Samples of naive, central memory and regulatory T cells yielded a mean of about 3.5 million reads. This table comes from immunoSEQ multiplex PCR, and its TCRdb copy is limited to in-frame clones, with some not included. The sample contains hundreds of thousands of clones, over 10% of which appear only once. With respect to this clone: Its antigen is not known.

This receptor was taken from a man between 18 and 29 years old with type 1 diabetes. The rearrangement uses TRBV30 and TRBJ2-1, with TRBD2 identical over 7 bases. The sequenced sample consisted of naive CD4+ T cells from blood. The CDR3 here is CAWSGGLSSYNEQFF. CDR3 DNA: TGTGCCTGGAGCGGGGGACTAAGCTCCTACAATGAGCAGTTCTTC.